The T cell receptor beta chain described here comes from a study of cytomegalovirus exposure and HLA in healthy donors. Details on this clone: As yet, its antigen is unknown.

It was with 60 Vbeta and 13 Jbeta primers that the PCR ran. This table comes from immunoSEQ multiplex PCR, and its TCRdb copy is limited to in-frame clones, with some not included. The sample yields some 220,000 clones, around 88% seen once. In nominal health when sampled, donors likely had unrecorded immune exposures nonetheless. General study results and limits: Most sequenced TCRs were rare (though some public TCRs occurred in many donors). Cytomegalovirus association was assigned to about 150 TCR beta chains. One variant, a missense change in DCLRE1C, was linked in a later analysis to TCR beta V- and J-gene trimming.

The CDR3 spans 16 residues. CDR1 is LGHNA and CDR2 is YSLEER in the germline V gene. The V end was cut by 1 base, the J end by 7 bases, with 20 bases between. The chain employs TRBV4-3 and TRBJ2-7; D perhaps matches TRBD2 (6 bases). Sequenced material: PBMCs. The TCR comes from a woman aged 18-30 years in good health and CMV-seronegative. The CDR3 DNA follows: TGCGCCAGCAGCCAAGCTCTCCTAGCGCCCCTACCAGAGCAGTACTTC. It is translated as CASSQALLAPLPEQYF.